This TCR beta chain was identified in a study of PD-1 blockade in classical Hodgkin lymphoma. Broader study findings: CD4+ but not CD8+ TCR diversity rose significantly by C4D1.

Data came from immunoSEQ multiplex PCR; TCRdb stores just in-frame clones and leaves some out. This repertoire shows more than 25,000 clones, about four fifths found once; its top ten account for less than 0.65%. As to time point: cycle 4 day 1 (C4D1), after around six weeks of nivolumab. Each and every patient relapsed after autologous stem cell transplantation, and patients got differing brentuximab vedotin exposure. Researchers used magnetic negative selection to pull out pure CD4+ T cells from thawed PBMCs. In the case of this clone: What it recognizes is unknown.

Sequenced here: CD4+ T cells from blood, sampled before the fourth cycle of nivolumab. The TCR was taken from a human donor with classical Hodgkin lymphoma.

The CDR3 sequence: CASRRGGGSTDTQYF. In DNA, the CDR3 is TGCGCCAGCAGACGTGGAGGGGGCTCCACAGATACGCAGTATTTT. The chain employs TRBV5-1 and TRBJ2-3, with D possibly matching TRBD1 (7 bases). Trimming shortened V by 5 bases and J by 2 bases, and 15 bases separated the two germline ends. CDR1 is SGHRS, CDR2 YFSETQ, per germline. This CDR3 is built from 15 residues.